This T cell receptor beta chain was recorded in a study of B cell selection in AIRE deficiency. Study-wide results and caveats: Of a few thousand shared Treg TCRbeta sequences, 30% to 40% were healthy-only, approximately 9.7% patient-only. About 28% of healthy-shared Treg sequences were found among patient Tconv cells.

The regulatory T cell sort gate was CD4+CD25hiCD127low/negative. Source study methods: Patients' Tregs yielded roughly 5x10^4 distinct TCRbeta sequences; donors' about 9.6x10^4. Only in-frame clones appear in the TCRdb table, and some are missing; sequencing was by immunoSEQ multiplex PCR. V, J and clone size derive from that table, while D and trimming were established from the DNA sequence. The top ten hold about 2% of the sample, which has roughly 22,000 clones, roughly 93% seen once. From germline, CDR1 is MDHEN and CDR2 SYDVKM. The CDR3 contains 12 residues. Trimming pared 5 bases from V and 2 bases from J, leaving 6 bases between. This clone was observed once. Its antigen is not known.

Sequencing was done on a sample of Tregs sorted from PBMCs. The TCR comes from a human donor with AIRE deficiency. This chain joins TRBV28 and TRBJ1-2; no reliable D call. This chain's CDR3 is CASSAVNYGYTF. The DNA for the CDR3 is TGTGCCAGCAGTGCAGTCAACTATGGCTACACCTTC.